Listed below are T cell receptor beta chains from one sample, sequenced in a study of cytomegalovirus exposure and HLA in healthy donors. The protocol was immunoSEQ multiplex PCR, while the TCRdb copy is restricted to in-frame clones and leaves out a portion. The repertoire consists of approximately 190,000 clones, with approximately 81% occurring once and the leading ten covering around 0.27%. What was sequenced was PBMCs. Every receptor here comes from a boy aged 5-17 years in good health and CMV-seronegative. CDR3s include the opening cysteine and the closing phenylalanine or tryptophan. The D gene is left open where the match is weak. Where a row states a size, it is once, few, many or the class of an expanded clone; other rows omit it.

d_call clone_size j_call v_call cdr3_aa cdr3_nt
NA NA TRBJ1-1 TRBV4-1 CASSQEGALNTEAFF TGCGCCAGCAGCCAAGAGGGAGCCTTGAACACTGAAGCTTTCTTT
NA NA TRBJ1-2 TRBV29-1 CSAPVNNYGYTF TGCAGCGCCCCGGTTAATAACTATGGCTACACCTTC
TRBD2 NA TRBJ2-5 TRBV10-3 CAISESGLKETQYF TGTGCCATCAGTGAGTCGGGACTAAAAGAGACCCAGTACTTC
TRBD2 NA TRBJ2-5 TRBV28 CASSPGLASETQYF TGTGCCAGCAGTCCCGGACTAGCCTCAGAGACCCAGTACTTC
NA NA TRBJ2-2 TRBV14 CASSQGRYRNTGELFF TGTGCCAGCAGCCAAGGAAGATATAGGAACACCGGGGAGCTGTTTTTT
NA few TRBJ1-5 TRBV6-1 CASSPVTDSNQPQHF TGTGCCAGCAGTCCGGTTACAGATAGCAATCAGCCCCAGCATTTT
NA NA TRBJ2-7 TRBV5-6 CAGSQQGFSPYEQYF TGTGCCGGCAGTCAACAGGGATTTTCCCCCTACGAGCAGTACTTC
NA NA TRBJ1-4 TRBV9 CASSRSGANEKLFF TGTGCCAGCAGTAGGAGTGGGGCCAATGAAAAACTGTTTTTT
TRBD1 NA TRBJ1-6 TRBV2 CASTDRDRANSPLHF TGTGCCAGCACCGATCGGGACAGGGCGAATTCACCCCTCCACTTT
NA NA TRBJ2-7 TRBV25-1 CASRETGIVNEQYF TGTGCCAGCAGAGAAACAGGGATAGTGAACGAGCAGTACTTC
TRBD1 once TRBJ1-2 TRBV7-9 CASSLAGQGDLYGYTF TGTGCCAGCAGCTTAGCGGGTCAGGGGGATTTATATGGCTACACCTTC
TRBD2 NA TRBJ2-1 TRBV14 CASSHSGRVYNEQFF TGTGCCAGCAGCCACAGCGGGAGGGTATACAATGAGCAGTTCTTC
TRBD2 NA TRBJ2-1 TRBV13 CASSLGLAGINEQFF TGTGCCAGCAGCTTAGGCCTAGCGGGAATTAATGAGCAGTTCTTC
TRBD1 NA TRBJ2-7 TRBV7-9 CASTRTGGYEQYF TGTGCCAGCACCCGGACAGGGGGCTACGAGCAGTACTTC
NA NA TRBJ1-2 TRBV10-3 CAISDPRKEDGYTF TGTGCCATCAGTGACCCCCGGAAGGAGGACGGCTACACCTTC
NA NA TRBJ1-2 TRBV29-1 CSAHAPLRGTDGYTF TGCAGCGCCCACGCCCCCCTCAGGGGTACGGATGGCTACACCTTC
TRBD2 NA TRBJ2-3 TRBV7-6 CASSPALASLTDTQYF TGTGCCAGCAGCCCAGCACTAGCGAGTCTCACAGATACGCAGTATTTT
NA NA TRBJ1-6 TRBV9 CASSRGWINSPLHF TGTGCCAGCAGCCGGGGGTGGATCAATTCACCCCTCCACTTT
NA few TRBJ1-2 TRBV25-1 CASSESSQGHGYTF TGTGCCAGCAGTGAATCTAGTCAGGGGCATGGCTACACCTTC
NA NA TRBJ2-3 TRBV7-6 CASSLGSTVTDTQYF TGTGCCAGCAGCTTAGGGTCGACAGTGACAGATACGCAGTATTTT
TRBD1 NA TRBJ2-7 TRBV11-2 CASSPRTGNYEQYF TGTGCCAGCAGCCCGCGGACAGGGAACTACGAGCAGTACTTC
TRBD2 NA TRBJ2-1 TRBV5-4 CASSSELGGSPYNEQFF TGTGCCAGCAGCTCCGAACTGGGCGGGAGCCCCTACAATGAGCAGTTCTTC
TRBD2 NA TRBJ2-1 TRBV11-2 CASSQIAGGLYHEQFF TGTGCCAGCAGCCAAATAGCGGGGGGGCTCTACCATGAGCAGTTCTTC
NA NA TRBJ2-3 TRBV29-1 CSVNVQGRTDTQYF TGCAGCGTTAACGTACAGGGCCGCACAGATACGCAGTATTTT
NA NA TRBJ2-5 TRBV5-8 CASSQTDGTQYF TGTGCCAGCAGCCAAACAGATGGGACCCAGTACTTC
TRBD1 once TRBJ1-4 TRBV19 CASSIVHRGEKLFF TGTGCCAGTAGTATAGTCCACAGGGGCGAAAAACTGTTTTTT
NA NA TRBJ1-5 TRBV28 CASTNPTGGNNQPQHF TGTGCCAGCACCAACCCGACAGGCGGAAACAATCAGCCCCAGCATTTT
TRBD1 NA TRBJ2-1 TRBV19 CASSIDRGLRNEQFF TGTGCCAGTAGTATCGACAGGGGGCTCCGTAATGAGCAGTTCTTC
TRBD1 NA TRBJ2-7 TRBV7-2 CASSQGVVGQYF TGTGCCAGCAGCCAGGGGGTCGTTGGGCAGTACTTC
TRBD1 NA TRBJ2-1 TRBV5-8 CASSLIQGAHNEQFF TGTGCCAGCAGCTTGATACAGGGGGCGCACAATGAGCAGTTCTTC
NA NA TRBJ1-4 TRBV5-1 CASSSEGVKLFF TGCGCCAGCAGCTCCGAGGGAGTGAAACTGTTTTTT
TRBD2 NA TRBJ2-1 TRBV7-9 CASSLSLLAGAGEQFF TGTGCCAGCAGCTTATCTTTGCTAGCGGGAGCTGGGGAGCAGTTCTTC
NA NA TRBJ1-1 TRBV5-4 CATLNGGTEAFF TGTGCCACCCTAAACGGTGGTACTGAAGCTTTCTTT
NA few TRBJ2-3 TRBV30 CAWSKRRTDTQYF TGTGCCTGGAGCAAGCGCCGCACAGATACGCAGTATTTT
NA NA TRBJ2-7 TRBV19 CASSWYGEQYF TGTGCCAGTTCATGGTACGGTGAGCAGTACTTC
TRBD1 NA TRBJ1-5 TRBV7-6 CASSRDQGEPQHF TGTGCCAGCAGCCGGGACCAGGGGGAGCCCCAGCATTTT
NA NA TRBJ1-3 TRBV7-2 CASSLRAGNTIYF TGTGCCAGCAGCTTACGGGCTGGAAACACCATATATTTT
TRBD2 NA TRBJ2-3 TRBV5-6 CASSLFVGGGDTQYF TGTGCCAGCAGCTTGTTCGTCGGGGGAGGGGATACGCAGTATTTT
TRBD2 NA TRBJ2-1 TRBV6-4 CASRGTSGSGNEQFF TGTGCCAGCAGAGGGACTAGCGGGAGTGGTAATGAGCAGTTCTTC
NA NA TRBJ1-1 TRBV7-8 CASSSAAAMVMNTEAFF TGTGCCAGCAGCTCCGCCGCGGCTATGGTAATGAACACTGAAGCTTTCTTT
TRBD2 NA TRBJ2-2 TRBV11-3 CASSPRGGRSGELFF TGTGCCAGCAGCCCTCGGGGGGGGCGATCCGGGGAGCTGTTTTTT
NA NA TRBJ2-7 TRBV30 CAWIERGTSCEQYF TGTGCCTGGATCGAGAGAGGAACATCCTGCGAGCAGTACTTC
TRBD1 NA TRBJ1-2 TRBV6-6 CASSFEGARDGYTF TGTGCCAGCTCGTTCGAGGGGGCTAGGGATGGCTACACCTTC
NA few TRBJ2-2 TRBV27 CASSRGFVPAPTGELFF TGTGCCAGCAGCCGGGGTTTCGTCCCAGCCCCCACCGGGGAGCTGTTTTTT
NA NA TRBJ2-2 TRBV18 CASSPYQGAGELFF TGTGCCAGCTCACCATACCAGGGTGCCGGGGAGCTGTTTTTT
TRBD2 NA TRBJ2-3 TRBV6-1 CASTRGESDTQYF TGTGCCAGCACACGGGGGGAGTCAGATACGCAGTATTTT
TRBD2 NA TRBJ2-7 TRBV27 CASSRPSGETYEQYF TGTGCCAGCAGTCGCCCTAGCGGGGAGACCTACGAGCAGTACTTC
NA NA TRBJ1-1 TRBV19 CASSAQTGNTEAFF TGTGCCAGTAGTGCTCAGACAGGGAACACTGAAGCTTTCTTT
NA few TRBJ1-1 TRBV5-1 CASSLSTVDTEAFF TGCGCCAGCAGCTTAAGTACCGTAGACACTGAAGCTTTCTTT
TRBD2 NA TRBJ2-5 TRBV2 CATTGTRGTQYF TGTGCCACCACTGGGACTAGAGGGACCCAGTACTTC
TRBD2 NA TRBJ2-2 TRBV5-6 CASSPGGYTGELFF TGTGCCAGCAGCCCCGGGGGGTACACCGGGGAGCTGTTTTTT
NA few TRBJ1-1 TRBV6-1 CASSEGPDRNTEAFF TGTGCCAGCAGTGAAGGGCCGGACAGAAACACTGAAGCTTTCTTT
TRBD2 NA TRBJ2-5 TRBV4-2 CASSPPSGGPQETQYF TGTGCCAGCAGCCCGCCTAGCGGGGGGCCCCAAGAGACCCAGTACTTC